The entry below describes one T cell receptor beta chain. Its specificity is not known. The length of the CDR3 is 13 residues. The germline gives CDR1 SEHNR, CDR2 FQNEAQ (reference sequence). Trimming removed 3 bases at V and 5 bases at J, with 10 bases between. This entry is derived from a study of a mutant IDH1 vaccine in newly diagnosed glioma. Time point defined: week 47, end of study. Vaccination used 300 ug of mutant IDH1 20-mer peptide per dose, with topical imiquimod. The method was immunoSEQ multiplex PCR; TCRdb's version includes in-frame clones alone and lacks a portion of them. The profile shows roughly 34,000 clones, roughly 90% of them singletons.

The origin of this receptor is a woman in her 40s with glioma. The chain joins TRBV7-9 to TRBJ2-5; tentative D call: TRBD1 (5 bases). Specimen: PBMCs, collected from a glioma patient whose treatment included an IDH1 peptide vaccine. DNA of the CDR3: TGTGCCAGCAGCTTCAGGGAAACGGAGACCCAGTACTTC. Translated, it gives CASSFRETETQYF.